This T cell receptor beta chain was documented in a study of blood T cell repertoires in COVID-19 (dated by TCRdb to 2020 to 2021). With respect to the entire study: The collaborator samples originated in the United States, Italy and Spain and spanned the acute and convalescent phases of COVID-19. A de-identified subject ID, COVID-19 status, age in years and sex were almost always included in the sample metadata. The repertoires were released in a freely available public database intended as a resource for research on the immune response to SARS-CoV-2. Deeply sampled blood TCRbeta repertoires from subjects exposed to, actively infected with, or recovered from COVID-19 were included in the dataset. Where available, HLA class I and class II types were taken from metadata supplied by the sample provider and were not determined by assay-based typing. The samples were drawn from two sources: the first 160 participants of the ongoing ImmuneRACE study, and 1,000 to 1,500 subjects contributed by 6 global collaborators. The prospective study material was composed of cDNA or gDNA derived from T cells, B-cell-depleted T cells, or PBMCs. Results the study describes overall, beyond this receptor: The quantity of clinical and demographic metadata differed by source and by participant and was supplied without curation.

The CDR3 numbers 9 residues from cysteine through phenylalanine. The entry retains the CDR3 DNA only, 27 bases that are in frame from base 1. The V and J ends are trimmed by 7 bases and 7 bases, leaving 7 bases between them. From the germline V gene (reference sequence), CDR1 is DFQATT and CDR2 is SNEGSKA. TCRbeta CDR3 regions were amplified from genomic DNA using the immunoSEQ Assay, a bias-controlled multiplex PCR. The original pipeline was this. Nucleated cell counts per sample were estimated from amplification of reference gene primers within the assay. To quantify the absolute abundance of each unique TCRbeta CDR3 rearrangement, sequence reads were collapsed and filtered. For each sample, productive Simpson clonality was calculated by taking the square root of Simpson's diversity index across productive rearrangements. TCRdb limited this immuneACCESS table to in-frame rearrangements with V and J called. A share of clones is missing; checked studies link under half to unresolved V genes, and the rest is unexplained. D and trimming come from the DNA, and the V and J calls and clone size come from that table. The sample has about 260,000 clones on record, 88% of them singletons. About 3% of the sample is in the top ten clones.

Participants in the prospective study were aged roughly 18 to 95 years, lived in some 24 United States geographic areas, and enrolled through a virtual design. To assign participants to cohorts, the prospective study relied on clinical history that participants themselves reported in a screening survey and a study questionnaire. Recovered participants in ImmuneRACE Cohort 3 were defined by two consecutive negative NP/OP PCR tests, clearance by a healthcare professional, or resolution of symptoms. In the prospective study, mobile phlebotomists collected whole blood, serum and a nasopharyngeal or oropharyngeal swab from each participant. Participants in the prospective study had the option to provide additional blood draws and questionnaires over a roughly 2-month period. Before DNA extraction, blood samples from the prospective study were shipped at room temperature or frozen. In regard to this clone: Which antigen it targets is not known. Base qualities are not recorded, but no much larger clone differs from it by a single base.

The V and J segments used are TRBV20-1 and TRBJ1-2; no confident D gene assignment can be made. The source material was PBMCs or T cells enriched from blood (not recorded which). This clonotype was obtained from a woman in her forties or fifties who had recovered from COVID-19. CDR3 loop: CSGVPGYTF. In nucleotides, the sequence is TGCAGTGGAGTCCCTGGCTACACCTTC.